This is a list of T cell receptor beta chains from one sample in a study of OX40 agonist ivuxolimab in advanced cancers. Here immunoSEQ multiplex PCR was the method, and the copy in TCRdb shows in-frame clones only, minus some. The table has just over 95,000 clones, roughly 90% seen once. Sample: CD4+ or CD8+ T cells sorted from blood, taken in a trial of the OX40 agonist ivuxolimab. These receptors all stem from an adult with an advanced solid tumor such as melanoma, head and neck, liver or kidney cancer. CDR3s include the opening cysteine and the closing phenylalanine or tryptophan. The D gene is left open where the match is weak. Expanded clones are given a class, and other clones once, few, many or no size at all.

NA	TRBJ1-1	TRBV27	NA	CASSSRVSRPSAFF	TGTGCCAGCAGTTCGCGAGTGAGCAGGCCGAGCGCTTTCTTT
NA	TRBJ2-7	TRBV5-1	NA	CASSPPLAYEQYF	TGCGCCAGCAGCCCTCCTTTAGCCTACGAGCAGTACTTC
NA	TRBJ2-7	TRBV6-1	NA	CASSDLVGVYEQYF	TGTGCCAGCAGTGATCTTGTTGGGGTTTACGAGCAGTACTTC
few	TRBJ2-7	TRBV7-2	NA	CASSFLRLSYEQYF	TGTGCCAGCAGCTTTCTCCGTCTCTCCTACGAGCAGTACTTC
NA	TRBJ2-1	TRBV28	TRBD2	CASTGTSGTNEQFF	TGTGCCAGTACCGGGACTAGCGGGACAAATGAGCAGTTCTTC
NA	TRBJ2-1	TRBV6-5	TRBD2	CASRRATGGYNEQFF	TGTGCCAGCAGAAGGGCGACGGGGGGCTACAATGAGCAGTTCTTC
NA	TRBJ2-1	TRBV20-1	NA	CSVSIDSEQFF	TGCAGTGTTTCGATCGATTCCGAGCAGTTCTTC
NA	TRBJ2-7	TRBV2	NA	CASRRRGEQYF	TGTGCCAGCAGGAGACGGGGAGAGCAGTACTTC
NA	TRBJ2-4	TRBV29-1	NA	CSAIPGQLAKNIQYF	TGCAGCGCGATACCGGGGCAGCTAGCCAAAAACATTCAGTACTTC
NA	TRBJ1-1	TRBV7-9	NA	CASSLGTHFTEAFF	TGTGCCAGCAGCTTAGGGACACATTTCACTGAAGCTTTCTTT
NA	TRBJ1-2	TRBV27	NA	CASRPLAGYTF	TGTGCCAGCAGGCCCCTGGCTGGCTACACCTTC
NA	TRBJ1-5	TRBV9	TRBD1	CASSVGTGKGEDNQPQHF	TGTGCCAGCAGCGTGGGGACAGGGAAAGGGGAGGACAATCAGCCCCAGCATTTT
NA	TRBJ2-3	TRBV5-4	NA	CASTHSLSTDTQYF	TGTGCCAGCACCCACTCCCTTAGCACAGATACGCAGTATTTT
once	TRBJ1-2	TRBV5-4	NA	CASSLKGNYGYTF	TGTGCCAGCAGCTTGAAGGGGAACTATGGCTACACCTTC
NA	TRBJ2-1	TRBV12-2	NA	CASRLAGTSGRTYNEQFF	TGTGCAAGTCGCTTAGCGGGGACTAGCGGGAGGACCTACAATGAGCAGTTCTTC
once	TRBJ2-1	TRBV5-8	NA	CASSLKGSRGEQFF	TGTGCCAGCAGCTTAAAAGGGTCGCGTGGTGAGCAGTTCTTC
few	TRBJ1-1	TRBV2	NA	CASNVDSTEAFF	TGTGCCAGCAATGTCGACAGCACTGAAGCTTTCTTT
NA	TRBJ2-5	TRBV6-1	NA	CASRVVAETQYF	TGTGCCAGCAGGGTGGTGGCAGAGACCCAGTACTTC
NA	TRBJ2-2	TRBV19	NA	CASRPGPGTGELFF	TGTGCCAGTAGGCCGGGACCAGGGACCGGGGAGCTGTTTTTT
NA	TRBJ2-1	TRBV29-1	NA	CSVVGGHLGNEQFF	TGCAGCGTTGTCGGGGGACACCTCGGCAATGAGCAGTTCTTC
NA	TRBJ1-6	TRBV30	NA	CAWKIPGFGVNNSPLHF	TGTGCCTGGAAAATTCCAGGGTTTGGAGTTAATAATTCACCCCTCCACTTT
NA	TRBJ1-2	TRBV6-1	NA	CASSVVRANYGYTF	TGTGCCAGCAGTGTCGTCAGAGCTAACTATGGCTACACCTTC
NA	TRBJ2-1	TRBV7-3	TRBD2	CASSVEPGLAGEQFF	TGTGCCAGCAGCGTAGAACCGGGACTAGCGGGAGAGCAGTTCTTC
NA	TRBJ1-5	TRBV6-6	NA	CASSYSQNQPQHF	TGTGCCAGCAGTTACTCTCAGAATCAGCCCCAGCATTTT
NA	TRBJ2-1	TRBV7-9	TRBD1	CASSLGTGRGNEQFF	TGTGCCAGCAGCTTAGGGACAGGGCGAGGCAATGAGCAGTTCTTC
NA	TRBJ1-4	TRBV18	TRBD1	CASSPGTGGLEKLFF	TGTGCCAGCTCACCAGGGACAGGGGGACTTGAAAAACTGTTTTTT
once	TRBJ1-4	TRBV2	NA	CASSDDRGRGKLFF	TGTGCCAGCAGTGACGACCGGGGGAGGGGAAAACTGTTTTTT
NA	TRBJ1-2	TRBV11-2	NA	CASSSLWRGGYGYTF	TGTGCCAGCAGCTCTCTCTGGCGGGGCGGCTATGGCTACACCTTC
NA	TRBJ1-5	TRBV30	NA	CAWQAPGSGGVRGNQPQHF	TGTGCCTGGCAAGCTCCGGGGTCCGGGGGCGTGAGGGGGAACCAGCCCCAGCATTTT
NA	TRBJ2-7	TRBV28	TRBD2	CASSQAGGPYEQYF	TGTGCCAGCAGTCAGGCGGGAGGGCCGTACGAGCAGTACTTC
NA	TRBJ2-3	TRBV19	NA	CASSIGQGRGTDTQYF	TGTGCCAGTAGTATTGGGCAGGGGAGGGGCACAGATACGCAGTATTTT
NA	TRBJ1-6	TRBV2	NA	CASSGGGSPLHF	TGTGCCAGCAGTGGGGGAGGATCACCCCTCCACTTT
NA	TRBJ2-3	TRBV29-1	NA	CSVERSGQYF	TGCAGCGTTGAACGTTCCGGACAGTATTTT
NA	TRBJ1-3	TRBV5-1	NA	CASSLGSSGNTIYF	TGCGCCAGCAGCTTGGGATCCTCTGGAAACACCATATATTTT
once	TRBJ1-1	TRBV30	NA	CAWSVWENTEAFF	TGTGCCTGGAGTGTTTGGGAGAACACTGAAGCTTTCTTT
NA	TRBJ1-1	TRBV15	NA	CATSRDLREHGAFF	TGTGCCACCAGCAGAGATCTAAGGGAACATGGGGCTTTCTTT
NA	TRBJ1-5	TRBV28	NA	CASRRYAYSNQPQHF	TGTGCCAGCAGGAGGTACGCGTATAGCAATCAGCCCCAGCATTTT
few	TRBJ2-3	TRBV7-8	NA	CASSAVRQGGTDTQYF	TGTGCCAGCAGCGCCGTAAGACAGGGAGGGACAGATACGCAGTATTTT
NA	TRBJ2-7	TRBV10-2	TRBD2	CATRLAGDPSEQYF	TGCGCCACACGACTAGCGGGAGACCCTAGCGAGCAGTACTTC
NA	TRBJ1-2	TRBV11-2	NA	CASKVPFLGFGYTF	TGTGCCAGCAAGGTTCCATTCCTGGGGTTTGGCTACACCTTC
NA	TRBJ2-3	TRBV5-6	NA	CASGGASTDTQYF	TGTGCCAGCGGAGGGGCCAGCACAGATACGCAGTATTTT